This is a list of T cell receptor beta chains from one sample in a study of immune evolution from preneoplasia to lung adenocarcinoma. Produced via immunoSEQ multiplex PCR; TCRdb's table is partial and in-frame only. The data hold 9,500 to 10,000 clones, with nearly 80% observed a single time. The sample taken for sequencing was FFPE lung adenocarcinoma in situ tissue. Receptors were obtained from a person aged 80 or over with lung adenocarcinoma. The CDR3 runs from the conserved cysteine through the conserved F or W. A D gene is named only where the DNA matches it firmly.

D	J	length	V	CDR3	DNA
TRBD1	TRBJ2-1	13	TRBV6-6	CASSSDRFNEQFF	TGTGCCAGCAGCTCGGACAGGTTCAATGAGCAGTTCTTC
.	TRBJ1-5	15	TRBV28	CASSLDRPPSSPQHF	TGTGCCAGCAGTCTGGACCGACCACCGAGTAGCCCCCAGCATTTT
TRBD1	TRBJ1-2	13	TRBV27	CASRGDRDYGYTF	TGTGCCAGCAGAGGGGACAGGGACTATGGCTACACCTTC
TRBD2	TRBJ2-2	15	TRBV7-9	CASTGLAGWTGELFF	TGTGCCAGCACGGGACTAGCGGGGTGGACCGGGGAGCTGTTTTTT
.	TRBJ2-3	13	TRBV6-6	CASSYRRGDTQYF	TGTGCCAGCAGTTACCGACGCGGGGATACGCAGTATTTT
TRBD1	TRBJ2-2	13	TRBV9	CASKTGGIGELFF	TGTGCCAGCAAGACAGGGGGCATCGGGGAGCTGTTTTTT
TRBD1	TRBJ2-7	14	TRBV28	CASSLCRDRCEQYF	TGTGCCAGCAGTTTATGCCGGGACAGATGCGAGCAGTACTTC
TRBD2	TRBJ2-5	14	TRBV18	CASSPTGTNETQYF	TGTGCCAGCTCGCCCACCGGGACTAACGAGACCCAGTACTTC
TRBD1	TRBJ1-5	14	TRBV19	CASNTGGGNQPQHF	TGTGCCAGTAACACAGGGGGCGGCAATCAGCCCCAGCATTTT
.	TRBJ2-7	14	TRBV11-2	CASSLRGGRYEQYF	TGTGCCAGCAGCTTGAGGGGGGGTCGCTACGAGCAGTACTTC
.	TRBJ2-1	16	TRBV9	CASSVDSGELINEQFF	TGTGCCAGCAGCGTAGATTCAGGGGAATTGATCAATGAGCAGTTCTTC
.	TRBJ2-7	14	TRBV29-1	CSVRIQGLSYEQYF	TGCAGCGTGCGTATACAGGGTTTATCCTACGAGCAGTACTTC